The clone carrying this TCR beta chain has only one observation. Patients at the Seattle site were enrolled during active infection and followed longitudinally. Data came from immunoSEQ multiplex PCR; TCRdb stores just in-frame clones and leaves some out. The sample records about 270,000 clones, around 92% being singletons. V lost 6 bases, J lost 3 bases, and 10 bases stayed unmatched. Germline values: CDR1 MNHEY, CDR2 SVGAGI. This CDR3 contains 16 residues. This entry belongs to a study of blood T cell repertoires in COVID-19. The clonotype comes from a person aged 18 to 35 with COVID-19, enrolled during active disease. V gene TRBV6-5 combines with J gene TRBJ1-4; 7 bases fit TRBD1. Material: peripheral blood. This CDR3 is CASSYRDSFSNEKLFF. CDR3 DNA sequence: TGTGCCAGCAGCTACCGGGACAGCTTTTCTAATGAAAAACTGTTTTTT.